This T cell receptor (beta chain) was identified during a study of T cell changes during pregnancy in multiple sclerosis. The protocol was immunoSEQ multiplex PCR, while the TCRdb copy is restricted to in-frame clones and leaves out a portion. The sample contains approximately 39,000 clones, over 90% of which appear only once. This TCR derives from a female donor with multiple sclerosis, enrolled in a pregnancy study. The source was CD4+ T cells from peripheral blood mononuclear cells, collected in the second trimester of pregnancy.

The CDR3 sequence is CASSLVGPSSEKLFF. The CDR3 DNA is TGTGCCAGCAGCTTAGTTGGCCCTAGCAGCGAAAAACTGTTTTTT. The chain uses TRBV7-6 and TRBJ1-4; no firm D call. The CDR3 covers 15 residues. Germline V gene sequence: CDR1 SGHVS, CDR2 FNYEAQ. Trimming removed 1 base from V and 8 bases from J, with 14 bases in between. Together with reference TRBV7-6 and TRBJ1-4, the CDR3 gives the full variable domain: GAGVSQSPRYKVTKRGQDVALRCDPISGHVSLYWYRQALGQGPEFLTYFNYEAQQDKSGLPNDRFSAERPEGSISTLTIQRTEQRDSAMYRCASSLVGPSSEKLFFGSGTQLSVL.